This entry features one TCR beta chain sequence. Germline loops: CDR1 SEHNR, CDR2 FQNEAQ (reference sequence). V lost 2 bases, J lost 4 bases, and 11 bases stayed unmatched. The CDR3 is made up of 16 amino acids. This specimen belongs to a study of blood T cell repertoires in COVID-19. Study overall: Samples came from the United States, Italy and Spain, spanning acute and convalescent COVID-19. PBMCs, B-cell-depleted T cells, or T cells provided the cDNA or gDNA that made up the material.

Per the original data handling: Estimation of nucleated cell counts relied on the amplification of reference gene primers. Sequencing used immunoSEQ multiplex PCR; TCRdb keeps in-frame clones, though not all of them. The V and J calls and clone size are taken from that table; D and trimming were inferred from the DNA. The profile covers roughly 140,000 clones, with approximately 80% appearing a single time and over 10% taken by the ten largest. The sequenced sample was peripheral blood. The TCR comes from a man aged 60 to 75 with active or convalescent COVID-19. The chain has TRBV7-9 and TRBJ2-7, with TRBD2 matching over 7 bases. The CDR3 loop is CASSLSGGGGTYEQYF. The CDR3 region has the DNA TGTGCCAGCAGCTTATCGGGAGGCGGGGGAACTTACGAGCAGTACTTC.